A single sample is the source of the 28 T cell receptor beta chains below, sequenced in a study of blood T cell repertoires in COVID-19. The protocol was immunoSEQ multiplex PCR, while the TCRdb copy is restricted to in-frame clones and leaves out a portion. The sample has 200,000 to 250,000 clones, roughly 86% seen once. The sequencing sample was made of peripheral blood. These receptor sequences come from an older woman with acute or convalescent COVID-19.

The rearrangement uses TRBV18 and TRBJ2-5; D is perhaps TRBD1 (8 bases). Germline V CDR1 and CDR2: KGHSH, LQKENI. This CDR3 region has 13 residues. V was clipped by 6 bases and J by 5 bases, with 13 bases between them. For the CDR3, the DNA is TGTGCCAGCTCCGGACAGGGAGGGGAGACCCAGTACTTC. It encodes CASSGQGGETQYF.

This clone was detected only a few times. In DNA form, the CDR3 reads TGTGCCAGCAGCGTAAACCTAGCTGAGACCCAGTACTTC. Amino acids: CASSVNLAETQYF. The chain has TRBV9 and TRBJ2-5, with D perhaps matching TRBD2 (5 bases). The CDR3 contains 13 residues. V lost 1 base and J 5 bases, leaving 9 bases between the germline ends. Germline V gene sequence: CDR1 SGDLS, CDR2 YYNGEE.

V is TRBV19 and J is TRBJ2-2, with TRBD1 identical over 10 bases. This CDR3 is built from 16 residues. Losses at the gene ends were 4 bases for V and 4 bases for J; bases not matched to a gene: 6. The germline gives CDR1 LNHDA, CDR2 SQIVND (reference sequence). The CDR3 DNA reads as TGTGCCAGTAGTACCCAATGGACAGGGGGCACCGGGGAGCTGTTTTTT. Residues: CASSTQWTGGTGELFF.

This sequence joins TRBV24-1 and TRBJ2-5, with D hard to call. There are 14 residues in the CDR3. The ends were cut back, 3 bases at V and 3 bases at J, with 10 bases in the middle. From germline, CDR1 is KGHDR and CDR2 SFDVKD. DNA of the CDR3: TGTGCCACCAGTGATGCGAGGTTGAAAGAGACCCAGTACTTC. Protein sequence: CATSDARLKETQYF.

The J gene is TRBJ2-2, the V gene TRBV24-1; 8 positions agree with TRBD2. This CDR3 comprises 18 residues. Trimming cost V 4 bases and J 1 base; bases outside gene matches: 10. In germline, CDR1 is KGHDR, CDR2 SFDVKD. Here the CDR3 reads CATSDRIAGIKNTGELFF. CDR3 DNA sequence: TGTGCCACCAGTGACCGAATAGCGGGAATAAAGAACACCGGGGAGCTGTTTTTT.

This rearrangement joins TRBV6-5 to TRBJ2-7; 7 bases match TRBD1. Germline trimming cut 5 bases from V and 3 bases from J; bases unmatched to any gene: 1. Germline V gene data show CDR1 as MNHEY and CDR2 as SVGAGI. The CDR3 loop spans 12 amino acids. Here the CDR3 reads CASSRQGYEQYF. In DNA form, the CDR3 reads TGTGCCAGCAGTAGACAGGGCTACGAGCAGTACTTC.

This clone was recorded once. This rearrangement joins TRBV28 to TRBJ2-5; a possible D gene is TRBD1 (5 bases). With 7 bases removed from V and 4 bases from J, the gap between germline ends came to 10 bases. Germline CDR1 reads MDHEN; CDR2 reads SYDVKM. The CDR3 has 12 residues. The CDR3 loop reads CASTQGRETQYF. The CDR3 DNA reads as TGTGCCAGCACCCAGGGTCGAGAGACCCAGTACTTC.

This chain links TRBV6-5 with TRBJ2-1; no reliable D call. CDR1 and CDR2 (germline): MNHEY, SVGAGI. CDR3 size: 15 residues. Trimming shortened V by 0 bases and J by 4 bases, and 10 bases separated the two germline ends. CDR3 DNA sequence: TGTGCCAGCAGTTACTCGAGCGCCGGTTACAATGAGCAGTTCTTC. Its protein product is CASSYSSAGYNEQFF.

The J gene is TRBJ1-5, the V gene TRBV28; D is undetermined. The CDR3 consists of 15 residues. Trimming removed 8 bases at V and 1 base at J, with 15 bases between. In germline, CDR1 is MDHEN, CDR2 SYDVKM. In nucleotides, the CDR3 is TGTGCCAGCCGAATACCGGGTCAAAGCAATCAGCCCCAGCATTTT. Encoded protein: CASRIPGQSNQPQHF.

This clone occurred once. The chain uses TRBV3-1 (or the pseudogene TRBV3-2) and TRBJ1-6; 7 nucleotides agree with TRBD1. The length of the CDR3 is 17 residues. The V segment lost 0 bases and the J segment 3 bases; nucleotides outside the gene matches: 5. CDR1 is LGHDT and CDR2 is YNNKEL in the germline V gene (reference sequence). The chain's CDR3 is CASSQEGGTVYNSPLHF. The DNA for the CDR3 is TGTGCCAGCAGCCAAGAAGGGGGGACAGTCTATAATTCACCCCTCCACTTT.

V usage is TRBV7-9 and J usage is TRBJ2-1; 13 bases agree with TRBD2. Germline V gene data show CDR1 as SEHNR and CDR2 as FQNEAQ (reference sequence). This CDR3 has 15 residues. Trimming at V came to 8 bases and at J to 8 bases, leaving 9 bases not matched to a gene. The CDR3 DNA is TGTGCCAGCCGGACTAGCGGGAGTAATAGCCATGAGCAGTTCTTC. Encoded protein: CASRTSGSNSHEQFF.

The J gene is TRBJ2-1, the V gene TRBV18; TRBD1 aligns across 9 bases. The germline V gene has CDR1 KGHSH and CDR2 LQKENI. The CDR3 consists of 18 residues. J gave up 11 bases and V 6 bases, and 23 bases lay outside the gene matches. The CDR3: CASSPRPGTGKSFGKQFF. The CDR3 nucleotides read TGTGCCAGCTCCCCAAGACCCGGGACAGGGAAGAGCTTTGGCAAGCAGTTCTTC.

The chain joins TRBV6-2 or TRBV6-3 to TRBJ1-1; TRBD1 matches 7 bases. With 2 bases clipped from V and 7 bases from J, the junction kept 7 bases outside the gene matches. In germline, CDR1 is MNHEY, CDR2 SVGEGT. This CDR3 has 14 amino acids. The CDR3 reads CASSYGGGLDEAFF. The DNA of the CDR3 is TGTGCCAGCAGTTACGGAGGGGGCCTGGATGAAGCTTTCTTT.

V gene TRBV7-2 combines with J gene TRBJ2-7; 9 nucleotides match TRBD1. Germline assignment: CDR1 SGHTA and CDR2 FQGNSA. The CDR3 runs to 14 residues. V shed 6 bases, J shed 3 bases, and the junction held 6 bases outside the gene matches. CDR3 DNA sequence: TGTGCCAGCAGGTTAAGGGGACAGGGCTACGAGCAGTACTTC. This encodes CASRLRGQGYEQYF.

This clone was seen just once. This sequence joins TRBV28 and TRBJ1-6; 10 bases fit TRBD1. Germline CDR1 reads MDHEN; CDR2 reads SYDVKM. The V and J ends lost 6 bases and 7 bases, in that order; junction bases with no gene match: 3. The CDR3 totals 14 residues. DNA for the CDR3: TGTGCCAGCAGGACAGGGGGCGAGAATTCACCCCTCCACTTT. This codes for CASRTGGENSPLHF.

The rearrangement links TRBV25-1 to TRBJ2-5; D possibly corresponds to TRBD1 (6 bases). This CDR3 has 15 amino acids. Germline V gene data show CDR1 as MGHDK and CDR2 as SYGVNS. V lost 3 bases and J lost 5, with 16 bases in between. For the CDR3, the DNA is TGTGCCAGCAGTGACTTGGGGGCGAAGCACGAGACCCAGTACTTC. Translating it yields CASSDLGAKHETQYF.

This clone was observed a single time. The chain has TRBV19 and TRBJ2-1; TRBD2 agrees at 8 bases. The CDR3 extends over 13 amino acids. After removal of 5 bases from V and 8 bases from J, the junction contained 5 bases not matched to a gene. CDR1 and CDR2 (germline): LNHDA, SQIVND (reference sequence). CDR3 nucleotide sequence: TGTGCCAGTAGTCCACGGGGGGGTGATGAGCAGTTCTTC. Amino acid sequence: CASSPRGGDEQFF.

In its sample, this clone was seen once. The chain links TRBV7-8 to TRBJ1-5; D call uncertain. CDR3 size: 18 residues. V gave up 8 bases and J gave up 2 bases, with 25 bases separating them. Germline values: CDR1 SGHVS, CDR2 FQNEAQ. This chain's CDR3 is CASAGGGRLLMGNQPQHF. The CDR3 DNA follows: TGTGCCAGCGCGGGTGGTGGACGGTTACTAATGGGCAATCAGCCCCAGCATTTT.

The J gene is TRBJ1-5, the V gene TRBV3-1 (or the pseudogene TRBV3-2); D gene uncertain. There are 15 residues in the CDR3. Looked up from germline, CDR1 is LGHDT and CDR2 is YNNKEL (reference sequence). Trimming cost V 4 bases and J 2 bases, with 12 bases left between them. As DNA, the CDR3 is TGTGCCAGCAGCCCCCGGACGAGGGGCAATCAGCCCCAGCATTTT. Translation: CASSPRTRGNQPQHF.

The gene calls are TRBV24-1 and TRBJ2-1, with 10 bases lining up with TRBD2. Germline loops: CDR1 KGHDR, CDR2 SFDVKD. Trimming at V came to 7 bases and at J to 9 bases, leaving 8 bases not matched to a gene. The length of the CDR3 is 14 residues. Here the CDR3 DNA reads TGTGCCACCAGCCCCAGCGGGAGGGCCATTGAGCAGTTCTTC. Protein sequence: CATSPSGRAIEQFF.

This clone was found once. The CDR3 sequence: CASSLGARGQGTDTQYF. CDR3 nucleotides: TGTGCCAGCAGCTTAGGCGCCAGGGGGCAAGGCACAGATACGCAGTATTTT. The rearrangement links TRBV7-7 to TRBJ2-3, with TRBD1 matching over 8 bases. Germline assignment: CDR1 SSHAT and CDR2 FNYEAQ (reference sequence). With 1 base clipped from V and 1 base from J, the junction kept 7 bases outside the gene matches. This CDR3 region has 17 residues.

This clone occurred a few times. The V call is TRBV19, the J call TRBJ1-4; TRBD1 agrees at 7 bases. The CDR3 extends over 16 amino acids. Germline loops: CDR1 LNHDA, CDR2 SQIVND (reference sequence). The V gene end was trimmed by 4 bases and the J gene end by 10 bases; junction bases not matched to a gene: 15. The CDR3 region has the DNA TGTGCCAGTAGTACAAGGGACAGTTCGGGGTCCGGAAAACTGTTTTTT. It codes for CASSTRDSSGSGKLFF.

The chain recombines TRBV28 with TRBJ1-4; a weak D match, TRBD1 (5 bases). CDR1 is MDHEN and CDR2 is SYDVKM in the germline V gene. V was clipped by 5 bases and J by 4 bases, with 11 bases between them. The CDR3 has 14 amino acids. CDR3 DNA: TGTGCCAGCAGTGGAAGACAGTTTAATGAAAAACTGTTTTTT. Translated: CASSGRQFNEKLFF.

This chain connects TRBV27 to TRBJ1-2; 9 positions agree with TRBD1. This CDR3 contains 13 residues. In germline, CDR1 is MNHEY, CDR2 SMNVEV (reference sequence). With V trimmed by 6 bases and J by 4 bases, 3 bases remained unmatched. CDR3 loop: CASRLTGGYGYTF. CDR3 nucleotides: TGTGCCAGCAGATTGACAGGGGGCTATGGCTACACCTTC.

This chain uses TRBV3-1 (or the pseudogene TRBV3-2) with TRBJ2-5; D perhaps matches TRBD1 (5 bases). Deletions cut 2 bases from V and 4 bases from J, with 17 bases between. This CDR3 is built from 16 residues. From germline, CDR1 is LGHDT and CDR2 YNNKEL (reference sequence). The CDR3 region has the DNA TGTGCCAGCAGCCAAAGGTTGGGATTTCAGGGAGAGACCCAGTACTTC. Amino acid sequence: CASSQRLGFQGETQYF.

The chain joins TRBV5-1 to TRBJ2-1; 8 bases line up with TRBD1. Trimming removed 8 bases from V and 3 bases from J; junction bases left unmatched: 4. Per the germline V gene, CDR1 is SGHRS and CDR2 is YFSETQ. This CDR3 region has 13 residues. Here the CDR3 reads CASSGTGYNEQFF. CDR3 sequence (DNA): TGCGCCAGTTCCGGGACAGGCTACAATGAGCAGTTCTTC.

The rearrangement links TRBV4-2 to TRBJ1-3; D gene ambiguous. Per germline, CDR1 LGHNA and CDR2 YNFKEQ. There are 14 residues in the CDR3. Trimming pared 0 bases from V and 4 bases from J, leaving 7 bases between. Here the CDR3 reads CASSQDPSGNTIYF. The CDR3 coding sequence is TGTGCCAGCAGCCAAGACCCAAGCGGAAACACCATATATTTT.

V usage is TRBV4-2 and J usage is TRBJ1-5; D unclear. In germline, CDR1 is LGHNA, CDR2 YNFKEQ. The CDR3 length is 15 residues. Trimming stripped 1 base from V and 5 bases from J, with 12 bases between. CDR3 region: CASSQGEVRDQPQHF. The CDR3 nucleotides read TGTGCCAGCAGCCAAGGGGAGGTTAGGGATCAGCCCCAGCATTTT.